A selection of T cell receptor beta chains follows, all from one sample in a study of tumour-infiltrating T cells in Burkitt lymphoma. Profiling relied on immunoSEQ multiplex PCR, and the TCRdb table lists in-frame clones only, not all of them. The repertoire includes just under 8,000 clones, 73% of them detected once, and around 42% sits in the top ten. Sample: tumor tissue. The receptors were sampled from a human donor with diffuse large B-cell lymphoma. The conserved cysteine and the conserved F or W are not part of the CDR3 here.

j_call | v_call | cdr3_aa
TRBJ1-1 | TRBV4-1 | ASSQPGMYTEAF
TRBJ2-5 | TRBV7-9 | ASRPGTSIETQY
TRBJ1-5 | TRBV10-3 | AISDPDRANQPQH
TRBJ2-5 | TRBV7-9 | ASSLTGHSQETQY
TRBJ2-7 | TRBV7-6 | ASRGGTSGNEQY
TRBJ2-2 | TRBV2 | ASSELVVGTGELF
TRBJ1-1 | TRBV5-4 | ASSPGTPNTEAF
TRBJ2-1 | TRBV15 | ATLRRAGVYNEQF
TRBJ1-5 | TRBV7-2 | ASSLAGSLRPQH
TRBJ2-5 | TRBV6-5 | ASSYAYQETQY
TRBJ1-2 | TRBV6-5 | ASSLRGRYGYT
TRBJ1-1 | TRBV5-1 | ASSLGSNTEAF
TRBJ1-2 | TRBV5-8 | ASSVYGTYT
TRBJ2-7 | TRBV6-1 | ASSGTGMIHYEQY
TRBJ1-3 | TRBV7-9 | ASSWDGGSGNTIY
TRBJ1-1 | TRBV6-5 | ASRKPGGGTEAF
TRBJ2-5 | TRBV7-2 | ASSPAGTSTETQY
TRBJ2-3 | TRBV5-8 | ASRHPGGKDTQY
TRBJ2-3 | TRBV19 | ASSPEGDTQY
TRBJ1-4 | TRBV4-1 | ASSQRVEKLF
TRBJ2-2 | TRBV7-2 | ASSLASSGGELF
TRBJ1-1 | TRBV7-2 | ASSYRTANTEAF
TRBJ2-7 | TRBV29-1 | SVYDDLSYEQY
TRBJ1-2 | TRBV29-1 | SVEGDRLYGYT
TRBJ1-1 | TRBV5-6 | ASSPGQGFNTEAF
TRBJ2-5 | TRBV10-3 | AIGLAGGTIETQY
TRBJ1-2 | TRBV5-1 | ASSLMGRENYGYT
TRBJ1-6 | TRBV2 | ASSEALSPLH
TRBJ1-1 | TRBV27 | ASSSIRGVTEAF
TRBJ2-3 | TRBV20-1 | SAAQGDTQY
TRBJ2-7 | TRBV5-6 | ASSPGLAGGKYEQY
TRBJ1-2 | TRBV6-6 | ASSPEGDYGYT
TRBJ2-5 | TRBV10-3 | AISERGQETQY
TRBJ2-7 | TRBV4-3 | ASSQGTGNYEQY
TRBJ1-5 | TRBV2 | ASTLGGDQPQH
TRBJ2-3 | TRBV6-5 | ASSYAGITDTQY
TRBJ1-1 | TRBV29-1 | SVGDRTEAF
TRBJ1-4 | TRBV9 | ASSVTGTPTEKLF
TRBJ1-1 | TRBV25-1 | ASSAPGHWNTEAF
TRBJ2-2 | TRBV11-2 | ASSSHRGNTGELF
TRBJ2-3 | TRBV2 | ASSRGRNTDTQY
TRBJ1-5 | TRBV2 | ASSGRGSTNQPQH
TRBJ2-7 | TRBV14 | ASSQEYGSNYEQY
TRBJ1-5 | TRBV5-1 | ASSLDSNQPQH
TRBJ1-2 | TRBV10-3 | AISDGTPT
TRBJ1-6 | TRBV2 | ASSGNPRQGVRSPLH
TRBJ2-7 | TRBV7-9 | ASSFGSSLNEQY